This T cell receptor (beta chain) is from a study of technical replicates of blood from several donors (dated by TCRdb to 2015 to 2018). Receptor libraries were prepared by the immunoSEQ multiplex PCR assay. TCRdb holds this immuneACCESS table with in-frame rearrangements only. Some clones are missing; in checked studies, unresolved V genes explain under half, and the rest has no known cause. For this sample the table gives roughly 15,000 clones, of which 84% were detected only once. About a tenth of the sample is held by the ten biggest clonotypes. Concerning this clone: Its binding antigen is unknown. No quality values exist for individual bases; no much larger clone is one base distant.

Spanning cysteine to phenylalanine, the CDR3 consists of 20 amino acids. CDR3 DNA only is kept here, 60 bases in frame from base 1. Per the germline V gene, MDHEN is the CDR1 and SYDVKM is the CDR2. V ends up 3 bases short and J 2 bases short, with an unmatched junction base count of 11. The TCR comes from a human donor in good health. The sample taken for sequencing was PBMCs. The rearrangement joined TRBV28 to TRBJ2-1; 15 of the junction bases match TRBD2. The encoded CDR3 is CASSLTGLAGGLGAYNEQFF. The nucleotides read TGTGCCAGCAGTTTGACGGGACTAGCGGGAGGTCTAGGTGCCTACAATGAGCAGTTCTTC.